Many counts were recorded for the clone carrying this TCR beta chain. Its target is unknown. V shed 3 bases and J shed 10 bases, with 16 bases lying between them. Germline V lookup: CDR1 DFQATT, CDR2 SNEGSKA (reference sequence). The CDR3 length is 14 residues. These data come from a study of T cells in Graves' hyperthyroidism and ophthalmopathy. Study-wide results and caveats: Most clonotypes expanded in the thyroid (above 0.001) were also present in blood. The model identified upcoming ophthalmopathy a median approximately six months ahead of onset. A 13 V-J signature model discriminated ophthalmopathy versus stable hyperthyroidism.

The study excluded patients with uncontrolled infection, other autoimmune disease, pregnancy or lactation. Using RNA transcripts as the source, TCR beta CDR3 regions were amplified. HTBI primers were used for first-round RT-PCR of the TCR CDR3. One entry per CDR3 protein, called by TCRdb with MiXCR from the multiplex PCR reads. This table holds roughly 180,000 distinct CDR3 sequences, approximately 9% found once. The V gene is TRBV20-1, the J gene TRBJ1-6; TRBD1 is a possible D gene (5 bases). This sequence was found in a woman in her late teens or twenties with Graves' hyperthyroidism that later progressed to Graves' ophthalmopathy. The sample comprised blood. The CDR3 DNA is TGCAGTGCTAGTAACCCCCAGGGTGACTCACCCCTCCACTTT. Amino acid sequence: CSASNPQGDSPLHF.